The 11 T cell receptor beta chains presented below share a single source sample, sequenced in a study of PD-1 blockade in classical Hodgkin lymphoma. Repertoires were generated with immunoSEQ multiplex PCR, while TCRdb's copy carries only in-frame clones and drops some. The data contain 100,000 or so clones, around 89% of them singletons. Each patient's relapse followed autologous stem cell transplantation, and brentuximab vedotin exposure varied. The sample was peripheral blood mononuclear cells (PBMCs), taken before the second cycle of nivolumab. These receptors were taken from a human donor with classical Hodgkin lymphoma.

The chain recombines TRBV9 with TRBJ2-1; 8 bases map to TRBD2. Per the germline V gene, CDR1 is SGDLS and CDR2 is YYNGEE. The CDR3 runs 15 residues. J gave up 0 bases and V 2 bases, and 1 base lay outside the gene matches. This CDR3 reads CASSVSGGSYNEQFF. CDR3 coding DNA: TGTGCCAGCAGCGTCAGCGGGGGCTCCTACAATGAGCAGTTCTTC.

This clone was found once. The chain couples TRBV10-3 to TRBJ1-2; no clear D gene. The CDR3 spans 15 residues. V was cut by 0 bases and J by 8 bases, with 16 bases left in between. Germline-derived CDR1 and CDR2 are ENHRY and SYGVKD. The CDR3, as DNA: TGTGCCATCAGTGAGTCTGGGCAGGACGGTTGGGGCTACACCTTC. Translated, it gives CAISESGQDGWGYTF.

In its sample, this clone was seen a few times. V and J are TRBV6-1 and TRBJ1-1, with 7 nucleotides matching TRBD1. This CDR3 is built from 10 residues. CDR1 and CDR2 from the germline V gene are MNHNS and SASEGT. The junction had 0 bases not matched to a gene; V was cut back by 8 bases and J by 6 bases. The CDR3 loop is CASGTAEAFF. The CDR3 DNA follows: TGTGCCAGCGGGACAGCTGAAGCTTTCTTT.

V and J are TRBV5-1 and TRBJ2-3, with 8 bases identical to TRBD2. This CDR3 spans 14 amino acids. Trimming took 8 bases from V and 2 from J; bases not matched to a gene: 7. CDR1 is SGHRS and CDR2 is YFSETQ in the germline V gene. The DNA for the CDR3 is TGCGCCAGTACTAGCGGCGGCGACACAGATACGCAGTATTTT. Its protein product is CASTSGGDTDTQYF.

The chain carries TRBV30 and TRBJ2-7; D is unresolved. The CDR3 runs to 11 residues. Trimming stripped 0 bases from V and 5 bases from J, with 5 bases between. CDR1 is GTSNPN, CDR2 SVGIG, per germline (reference sequence). CDR3 in amino acids: CAWSVRNEQYF. CDR3 bases: TGTGCCTGGAGTGTACGGAACGAGCAGTACTTC. The whole variable domain, remainder taken from reference TRBV30 and TRBJ2-7, is SQTIHQWPATLVQPVGSPLSLECTVEGTSNPNLYWYRQAAGRGLQLLFYSVGIGQISSEVPQNLSASRPQDRQFILSSKKLLLSDSGFYLCAWSVRNEQYFGPGTRLTVT.

The CDR3: CSASLGEAFF. CDR3 nucleotide sequence: TGCAGTGCTAGTCTGGGTGAAGCTTTCTTT. The J gene is TRBJ1-1, the V gene TRBV20-1; D gene unclear. The germline V and J ends were trimmed by 3 bases and 7 bases, with 6 bases remaining between them. There are 10 residues in the CDR3. CDR1 DFQATT and CDR2 SNEGSKA come from the germline V gene (reference sequence).

The rearrangement joins TRBV6-4 to TRBJ2-3; TRBD1 matches at 7 bases. CDR3 length: 18 amino acids. The J segment lost 0 bases and the V segment lost 8 bases, leaving 17 bases of the junction unmatched. Germline CDR1 is MRHNA and CDR2 is SNTAGT. CDR3 sequence (DNA): TGTGCCAGCTCACTTAAACCCACAGGGGCCCTTAGCACAGATACGCAGTATTTT. It encodes CASSLKPTGALSTDTQYF.

The rearrangement uses TRBV7-9 and TRBJ2-1; 12 bases align to TRBD2. Per germline, CDR1 SEHNR and CDR2 FQNEAQ (reference sequence). With V trimmed by 3 bases and J by 10 bases, 10 bases remained unmatched. The CDR3 length is 16 residues. CDR3 sequence (DNA): TGTGCCAGCAGCTTGTTTCATCTAGCGGGGGGGCTAGAGCAGTTCTTC. Translating gives CASSLFHLAGGLEQFF.

J is TRBJ1-2 and V is TRBV28; D might be TRBD1 (5 bases). The germline V and J ends were trimmed by 9 bases and 2 bases, with 16 bases remaining between them. Germline values: CDR1 MDHEN, CDR2 SYDVKM. The CDR3 has 14 residues. The CDR3: CASVRDVLNYGYTF. In nucleotides, the CDR3 is TGTGCCAGTGTCCGGGACGTTCTCAACTATGGCTACACCTTC.

This clone came up once. The chain has TRBV30 and TRBJ1-2; D not resolved. CDR3 size: 12 residues. From germline, CDR1 is GTSNPN and CDR2 SVGIG (reference sequence). Trimming left V 4 bases short and J 4 bases short, with 10 bases between. The CDR3 bases are TGTGCCTGGACCCCCGAAGGCTATGGCTACACCTTC. Translating gives CAWTPEGYGYTF.

The rearrangement joins TRBV6-5 to TRBJ1-3; TRBD1 is a possible D gene (5 bases). The germline CDR1 and CDR2 sequences are MNHEY and SVGAGI. This CDR3 spans 15 amino acids. Trimming left V 6 bases short and J 0 bases short, with 12 bases between. This chain's CDR3 is CASRPGTRSGNTIYF. The CDR3 DNA is TGTGCCAGCAGACCCGGGACCCGCTCTGGAAACACCATATATTTT.